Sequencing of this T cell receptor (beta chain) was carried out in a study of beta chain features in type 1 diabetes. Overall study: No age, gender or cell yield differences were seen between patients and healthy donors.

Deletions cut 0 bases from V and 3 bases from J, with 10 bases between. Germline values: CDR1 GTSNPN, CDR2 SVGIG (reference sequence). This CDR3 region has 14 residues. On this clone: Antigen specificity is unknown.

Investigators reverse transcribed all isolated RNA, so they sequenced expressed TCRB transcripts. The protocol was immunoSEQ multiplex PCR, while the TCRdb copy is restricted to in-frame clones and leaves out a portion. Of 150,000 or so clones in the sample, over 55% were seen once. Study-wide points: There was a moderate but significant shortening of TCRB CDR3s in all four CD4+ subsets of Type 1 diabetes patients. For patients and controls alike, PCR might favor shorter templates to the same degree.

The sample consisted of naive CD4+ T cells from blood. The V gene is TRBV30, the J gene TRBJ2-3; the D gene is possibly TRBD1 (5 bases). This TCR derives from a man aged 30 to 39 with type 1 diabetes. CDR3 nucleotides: TGTGCCTGGAGTGTAGGGGCGGAGACAGATACGCAGTATTTT. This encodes CAWSVGAETDTQYF.